The T cell receptor beta chain under discussion was sequenced for a study of T cells in Graves' hyperthyroidism and ophthalmopathy. The study, taken as a whole, reports: Most expanded thyroid clonotypes above 0.001 also appeared in blood. Using 13 V-J features, a model discriminated ophthalmopathy from stable hyperthyroidism.

Clinical symptoms, serum thyroxine, TRAb, thyroid ultrasound and orbital computed tomography established diagnosis. Deletions cut 4 bases from V and 8 bases from J, with 22 bases between. CDR3 length: 17 amino acids. Germline assignment: CDR1 SGHKS and CDR2 YYEKEE (reference sequence). This clonotype was detected a few times. What it recognizes is unknown. RNA transcripts gave rise to amplified TCR beta CDR3 regions. When the TCR CDR3 underwent first-round RT-PCR, the HTBI primer set was used. A single record per CDR3 protein comes from TCRdb applying MiXCR to the multiplex PCR reads. Altogether about 360,000 distinct CDR3 sequences are present, roughly 13% being singletons, with the ten largest covering over 8.5%.

Material for sequencing was blood. The TCR was taken from a woman aged 18-35 years with Graves' hyperthyroidism. J is TRBJ1-6 and V is TRBV5-5; D is perhaps TRBD1 (5 bases). The CDR3 sequence: CASSRGPPRPEDSPLHF. In DNA, the CDR3 is TGTGCCAGCAGCCGGGGACCACCAAGACCCGAGGATTCACCCCTCCACTTT.